Below, 15 T cell receptor beta chains from the same sample are listed, as sequenced in a study of breast tumors, draining lymph nodes, adjacent tissues. TCRdb independently ran MiXCR on the multiplex PCR reads; one entry per CDR3 protein. The repertoire has about 25,000 distinct CDR3 sequences, 20% to 25% of them found once; the top ten carry less than 15%. Sequencing was carried out using breast tumor tissue. Source of these receptors: a female donor with breast cancer. Some clones in this sample may be carry-over from other donors' samples.

Many counts were recorded for this clonotype. The V gene is TRBV28, the J gene TRBJ1-3, with D perhaps TRBD1 (5 bases). The CDR3 extends over 16 amino acids. Trimming removed 6 bases from V and 4 bases from J, with 19 bases in between. CDR1 MDHEN and CDR2 SYDVKM come from the germline V gene. This CDR3 reads CASSPAGPVLGNTIYF. DNA for the CDR3: TGTGCCAGCAGCCCAGCGGGGCCGGTCCTCGGAAACACCATATATTTT.

Points on this clonotype: Relative to the germline gene, one junction end is altered; a read error may explain this. V and J are TRBV7-2 and TRBJ2-1; D unclear. The CDR3 runs to 17 residues. CDR1 and CDR2 (germline): SGHTA, FQGNSA. The CDR3 sequence is CVSSLIAHTSSYNEQFF. The CDR3 region has the DNA TGTGTCAGCAGCTTAATAGCTCACACAAGTTCCTACAATGAGCAGTTCTTC.

This clonotype has more than one count but fewer than ten. The chain recombines TRBV5-4 with TRBJ1-1, with D hard to call. CDR1 is SGHNT and CDR2 is YYREEE in the germline V gene (reference sequence). The V end was cut by 2 bases, the J end by 5 bases, with 13 bases between. The CDR3 length is 14 residues. The CDR3 protein is CASSFIGGETEAFF. The CDR3 coding sequence is TGTGCCAGCAGCTTTATTGGAGGTGAGACTGAAGCTTTCTTT.

This clonotype occurred many times. The chain employs TRBV10-3 and TRBJ1-5; tentatively, D is TRBD1 (5 bases). Per the germline V gene, CDR1 is ENHRY and CDR2 is SYGVKD. CDR3 length: 13 residues. V was clipped by 4 bases and J by 8 bases, with 12 bases between them. The CDR3, as DNA: TGTGCCATCAGTGCAGGGATTCAAGAGCCCCAGCATTTT. Amino acids: CAISAGIQEPQHF.

This clonotype has at least ten counts. This chain connects TRBV5-1 to TRBJ2-1; 10 positions agree with TRBD2. Germline assignment: CDR1 SGHRS and CDR2 YFSETQ. The junction had 6 bases not matched to a gene; V was cut back by 3 bases and J by 6 bases. CDR3 length: 15 amino acids. For the CDR3, the DNA is TGCGCCAGCAGCTCTGGACTAGCGGTTTCCAATGAGCAGTTCTTC. It specifies CASSSGLAVSNEQFF.

This clonotype was seen many times. The CDR3 DNA is TGCGCCAGCACACAGGGAGATACGCAGTATTTT. It is translated as CASTQGDTQYF. The chain combines TRBV10-2 with TRBJ2-3; maybe TRBD1 (6 bases). The V gene's germline CDR1 is WSHSY and CDR2 SAAADI. Trimming stripped 7 bases from V and 5 bases from J, with 7 bases between. The length of the CDR3 is 11 residues.

The table lists this clonotype with many counts. The gene calls are TRBV9 and TRBJ1-4; D unclear. Trimming removed 0 bases from V and 5 bases from J, with 11 bases in between. Germline CDR1 SGDLS, CDR2 YYNGEE. The CDR3 runs 15 residues. The CDR3 loop reads CASSVADGVNEKLFF. Here the CDR3 DNA reads TGTGCCAGCAGCGTAGCCGATGGAGTAAATGAAAAACTGTTTTTT. The full variable domain, in which reference TRBV9 and TRBJ1-4 provide the parts outside the CDR3, is DSGVTQTPKHLITATGQRVTLRCSPRSGDLSVYWYQQSLDQGLQFLIQYYNGEERAKGNILERFSAQQFPDLHSELNLSSLELGDSALYFCASSVADGVNEKLFFGSGTQLSVL.

The genes are TRBV3-1 and TRBJ1-5, with a possible D match to TRBD1 (6 bases). CDR3 length equals 20 residues. V was pared by 3 bases and J by 0 bases, with 24 bases between. Germline V CDR1 and CDR2: LGHDT, YNNKEL (reference sequence). The CDR3 nucleotides are TGTGCCAGCAGCCATGAACGGTATGAGGGGGTTTTCGATAGCAATCAGCCCCAGCATTTT. This codes for CASSHERYEGVFDSNQPQHF. The full variable domain, with the rest looked up from reference TRBV3-1 and TRBJ1-5, is DTAVSQTPKYLVTQMGNDKSIKCEQNLGHDTMYWYKQDSKKFLKIMFSYNNKELIINETVPNRFSPKSPDKAHLNLHINSLELGDSAVYFCASSHERYEGVFDSNQPQHFGDGTRLSIL.

This clonotype was seen repeatedly, ten times or more. V and J are TRBV19 and TRBJ1-2, with D possibly matching TRBD1 (6 bases). The germline V gene has CDR1 LNHDA and CDR2 SQIVND (reference sequence). The V gene lost 4 bases and the J gene lost 3 bases, with 12 bases spanning the gap. This CDR3 contains 14 residues. This CDR3 reads CASSKQGSDYGYTF. CDR3 bases: TGTGCCAGTAGTAAACAGGGATCGGACTATGGCTACACCTTC.

This clonotype was found many times. This chain connects TRBV5-1 to TRBJ2-7; the D gene is possibly TRBD2 (7 bases). The CDR3 sequence is 18 residues long. The germline V gene has CDR1 SGHRS and CDR2 YFSETQ. The V gene lost 0 bases and the J gene lost 2 bases, with 21 bases spanning the gap. CDR3 coding DNA: TGCGCCAGCAGCTTGGAGGGGGGCTGGGCTAGCGGCGCCTACGAGCAGTACTTC. It encodes CASSLEGGWASGAYEQYF.

This clonotype has only one observation. Sequence at one end of the junction differs from germline and may be a read error. The chain has TRBV9 and TRBJ2-7, with TRBD1 matching 12 bases. Looked up from germline, CDR1 is SGDLS and CDR2 is YYNGEE. The CDR3 is made up of 15 amino acids. The CDR3 sequence is CASSEGQGALDEQNF. The CDR3 region has the DNA TGTGCCAGCAGCGAGGGACAGGGGGCTTTGGACGAGCAGAACTTC.

This clonotype was found many times. The chain uses TRBV9 and TRBJ1-5, with a possible D match to TRBD1 (5 bases). CDR3 length: 15 residues. Germline values: CDR1 SGDLS, CDR2 YYNGEE. The germline V and J ends were trimmed by 0 bases and 3 bases, with 10 bases remaining between them. The CDR3 DNA reads TGTGCCAGCAGCGTAGACGGGACCTACAATCAGCCCCAGCATTTT. This sequence encodes CASSVDGTYNQPQHF.

This clonotype was recorded at least ten times. The V and J genes are TRBV3-1 and TRBJ2-1, with D unresolved. There are 13 residues in the CDR3. Germline V gene lookup returns CDR1 LGHDT and CDR2 YNNKEL (reference sequence). Trimming removed 3 bases from V and 6 bases from J, with 9 bases in between. CDR3 sequence: CASSQFLINEQFF. The CDR3 DNA sequence: TGTGCCAGCAGCCAGTTCCTTATCAATGAGCAGTTCTTC.

There are many counts of this clonotype. The chain has TRBV4-2 and TRBJ2-7; TRBD2 agrees at 8 bases. V lost 0 bases and J lost 4; bases outside the gene matches: 20. CDR3 length: 20 residues. CDR1 LGHNA and CDR2 YNFKEQ come from the germline V gene. Here the CDR3 DNA reads TGTGCCAGCAGCCAAGATCTAGGGTCGGTAGCGGGATCAGTTTCTTACGAGCAGTACTTC. Protein: CASSQDLGSVAGSVSYEQYF.

This clonotype has more than one count but fewer than ten. V gene TRBV28 combines with J gene TRBJ2-5, with 7 bases aligning to TRBD1. Trimming removed 3 bases from V and 5 bases from J; junction bases left unmatched: 12. This CDR3 is built from 16 residues. The germline V gene has CDR1 MDHEN and CDR2 SYDVKM. The CDR3 DNA follows: TGTGCCAGCAGTTTCCGTGGCAGGGGGTTGATGGAGACCCAGTACTTC. Translated: CASSFRGRGLMETQYF.